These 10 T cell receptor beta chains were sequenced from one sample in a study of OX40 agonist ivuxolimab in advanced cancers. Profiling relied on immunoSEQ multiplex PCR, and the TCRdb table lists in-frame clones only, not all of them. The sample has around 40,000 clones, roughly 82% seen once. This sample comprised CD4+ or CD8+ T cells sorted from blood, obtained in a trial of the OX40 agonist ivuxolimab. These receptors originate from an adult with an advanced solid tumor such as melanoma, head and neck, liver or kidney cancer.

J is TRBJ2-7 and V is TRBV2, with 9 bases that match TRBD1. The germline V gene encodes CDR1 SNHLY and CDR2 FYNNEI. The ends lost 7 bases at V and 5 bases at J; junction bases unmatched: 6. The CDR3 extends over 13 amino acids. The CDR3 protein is CASTGTGNDEQYF. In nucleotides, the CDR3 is TGTGCCAGCACCGGGACAGGGAACGACGAGCAGTACTTC.

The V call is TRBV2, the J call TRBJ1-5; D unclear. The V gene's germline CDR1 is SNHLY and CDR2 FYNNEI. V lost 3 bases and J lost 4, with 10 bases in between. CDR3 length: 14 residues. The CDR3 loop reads CASSEAVVNQPQHF. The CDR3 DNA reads TGTGCCAGCAGTGAGGCAGTGGTGAATCAGCCCCAGCATTTT.

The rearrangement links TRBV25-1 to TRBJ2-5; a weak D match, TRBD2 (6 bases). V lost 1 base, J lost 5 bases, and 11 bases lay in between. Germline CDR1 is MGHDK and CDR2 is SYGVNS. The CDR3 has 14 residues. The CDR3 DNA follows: TGTGCCAGCAGTGAATCCCGACTAGTGGAGACCCAGTACTTC. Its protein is CASSESRLVETQYF.

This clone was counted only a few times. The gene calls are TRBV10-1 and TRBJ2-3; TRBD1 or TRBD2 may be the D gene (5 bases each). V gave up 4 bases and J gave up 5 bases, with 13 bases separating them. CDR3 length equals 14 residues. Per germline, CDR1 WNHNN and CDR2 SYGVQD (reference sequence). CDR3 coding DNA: TGCGCCAGCAGTGCCGCCGGGGCTAGAGATACGCAGTATTTT. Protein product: CASSAAGARDTQYF.

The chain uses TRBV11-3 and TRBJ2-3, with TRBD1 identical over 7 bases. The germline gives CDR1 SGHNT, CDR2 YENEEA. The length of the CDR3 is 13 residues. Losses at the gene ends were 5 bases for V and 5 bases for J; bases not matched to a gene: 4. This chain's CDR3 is CASSDRQGDTQYF. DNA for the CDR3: TGTGCCAGCAGCGACCGACAGGGAGATACGCAGTATTTT. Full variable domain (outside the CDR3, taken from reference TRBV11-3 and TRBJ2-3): EAGVVQSPRYKIIEKKQPVAFWCNPISGHNTLYWYLQNLGQGPELLIRYENEEAVDDSQLPKDRFSAERLKGVDSTLKIQPAELGDSAVYLCASSDRQGDTQYFGPGTRLTVL.

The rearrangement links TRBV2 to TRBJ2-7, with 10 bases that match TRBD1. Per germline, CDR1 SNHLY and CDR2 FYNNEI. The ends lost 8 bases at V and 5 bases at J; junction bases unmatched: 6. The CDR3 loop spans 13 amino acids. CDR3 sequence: CASRGQGRHEQYF. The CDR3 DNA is TGTGCCAGCCGGGGACAGGGGAGGCACGAGCAGTACTTC. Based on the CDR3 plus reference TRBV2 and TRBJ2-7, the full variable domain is EPEVTQTPSHQVTQMGQEVILRCVPISNHLYFYWYRQILGQKVEFLVSFYNNEISEKSEIFDDQFSVERPDGSNFTLKIRSTKLEDSAMYFCASRGQGRHEQYFGPGTRLTVT.

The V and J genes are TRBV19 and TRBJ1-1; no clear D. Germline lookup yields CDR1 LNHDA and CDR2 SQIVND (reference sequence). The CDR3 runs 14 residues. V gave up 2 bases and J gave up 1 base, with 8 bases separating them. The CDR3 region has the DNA TGTGCCAGTAGTATAAGACCAACGAACACTGAAGCTTTCTTT. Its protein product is CASSIRPTNTEAFF.

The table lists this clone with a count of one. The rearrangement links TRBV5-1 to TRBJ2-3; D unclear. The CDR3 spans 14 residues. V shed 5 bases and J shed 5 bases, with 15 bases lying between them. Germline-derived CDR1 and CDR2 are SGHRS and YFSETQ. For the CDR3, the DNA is TGCGCCAGCAGTCAGACAACCGTGGGAGATACGCAGTATTTT. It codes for CASSQTTVGDTQYF.

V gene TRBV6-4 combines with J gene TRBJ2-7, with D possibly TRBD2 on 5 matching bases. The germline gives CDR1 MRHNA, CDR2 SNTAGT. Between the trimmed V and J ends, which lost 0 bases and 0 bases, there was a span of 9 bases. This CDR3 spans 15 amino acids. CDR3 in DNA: TGTGCCAGCAGTGACTCGGAAGACTACTCCTACGAGCAGTACTTC. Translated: CASSDSEDYSYEQYF.

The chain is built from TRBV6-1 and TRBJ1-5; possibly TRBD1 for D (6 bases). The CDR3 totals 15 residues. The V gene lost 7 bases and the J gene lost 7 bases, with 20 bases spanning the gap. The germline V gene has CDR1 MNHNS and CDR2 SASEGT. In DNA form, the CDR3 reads TGTGCCAGCACCCCAGCGTTAGGGGGGAGACAGCCCCAGCATTTT. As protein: CASTPALGGRQPQHF.